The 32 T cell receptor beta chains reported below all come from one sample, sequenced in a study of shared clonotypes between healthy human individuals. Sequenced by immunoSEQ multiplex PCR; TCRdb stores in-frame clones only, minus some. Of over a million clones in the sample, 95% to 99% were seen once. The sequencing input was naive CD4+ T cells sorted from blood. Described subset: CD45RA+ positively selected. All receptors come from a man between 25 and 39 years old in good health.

CDR3 nucleotide sequence: TGTGCCAGCAGCTTCCGTCCTCTTTCTGGGGCCAACGTCCTGACTTTC. This codes for CASSFRPLSGANVLTF. This rearrangement joins TRBV7-8 to TRBJ2-6; unclear D gene. This CDR3 is built from 16 residues. Trimming left V 3 bases short and J 1 base short, with 10 bases between. The germline gives CDR1 SGHVS, CDR2 FQNEAQ.

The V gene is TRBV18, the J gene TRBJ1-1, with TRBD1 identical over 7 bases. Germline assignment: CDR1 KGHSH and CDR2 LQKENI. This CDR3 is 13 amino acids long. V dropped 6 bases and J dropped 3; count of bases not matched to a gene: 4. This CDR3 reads CASSLGTDTEAFF. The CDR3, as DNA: TGTGCCAGCTCGCTCGGGACAGACACTGAAGCTTTCTTT.

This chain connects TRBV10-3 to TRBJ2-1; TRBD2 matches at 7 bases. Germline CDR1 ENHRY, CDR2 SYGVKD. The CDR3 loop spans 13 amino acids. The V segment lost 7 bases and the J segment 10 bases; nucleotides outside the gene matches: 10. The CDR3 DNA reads TGTGCCATCACCAGGACTAGTGCCGGGGAGCAGTTCTTC. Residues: CAITRTSAGEQFF.

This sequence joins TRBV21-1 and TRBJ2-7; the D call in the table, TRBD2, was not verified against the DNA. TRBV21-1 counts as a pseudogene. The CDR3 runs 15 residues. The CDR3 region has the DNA TGTGCCAGCAGCAAAGCGCGGCGCGGGCCCTACGAGCAGTACTTC. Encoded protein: CASSKARRGPYEQYF.

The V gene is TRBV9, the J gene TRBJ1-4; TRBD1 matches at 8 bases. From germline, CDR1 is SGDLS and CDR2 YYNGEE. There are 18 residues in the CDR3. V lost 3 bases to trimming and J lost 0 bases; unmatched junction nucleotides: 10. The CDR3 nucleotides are TGTGCCAGCAGCGGGACCGGGACAGGAACTACAACTAATGAAAAACTGTTTTTT. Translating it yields CASSGTGTGTTTNEKLFF.

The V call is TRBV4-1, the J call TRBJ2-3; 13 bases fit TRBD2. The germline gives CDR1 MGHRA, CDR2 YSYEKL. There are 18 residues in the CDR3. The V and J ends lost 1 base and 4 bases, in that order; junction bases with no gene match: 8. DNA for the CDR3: TGCGCCAGCAGCCAAGGACCCCGGACTAGCGGGAGCTCAGATACGCAGTATTTT. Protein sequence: CASSQGPRTSGSSDTQYF.

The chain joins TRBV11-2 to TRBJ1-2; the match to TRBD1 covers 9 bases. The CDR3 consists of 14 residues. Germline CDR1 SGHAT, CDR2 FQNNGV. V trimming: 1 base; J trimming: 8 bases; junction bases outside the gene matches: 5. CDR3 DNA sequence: TGTGCCAGCAGCTTAGCCGGACAGGGGTACGGCTACACCTTC. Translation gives CASSLAGQGYGYTF.

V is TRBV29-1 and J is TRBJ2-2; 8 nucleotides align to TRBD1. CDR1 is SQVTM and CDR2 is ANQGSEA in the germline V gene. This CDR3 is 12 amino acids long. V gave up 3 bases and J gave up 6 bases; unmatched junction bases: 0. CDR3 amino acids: CSVDRGPGELFF. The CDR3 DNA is TGCAGCGTTGACAGGGGGCCCGGGGAGCTGTTTTTT.

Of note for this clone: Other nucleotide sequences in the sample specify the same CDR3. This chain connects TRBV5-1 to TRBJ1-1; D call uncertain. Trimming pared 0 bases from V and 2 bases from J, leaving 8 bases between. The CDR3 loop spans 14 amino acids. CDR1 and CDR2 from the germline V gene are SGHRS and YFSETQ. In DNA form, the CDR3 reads TGCGCCAGCAGCTTGGAAGCGGTTAACACTGAAGCTTTCTTT. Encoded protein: CASSLEAVNTEAFF.

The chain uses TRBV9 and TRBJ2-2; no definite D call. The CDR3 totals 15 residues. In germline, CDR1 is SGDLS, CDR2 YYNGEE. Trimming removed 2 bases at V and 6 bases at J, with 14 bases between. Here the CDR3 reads CASSVVPIGSGELFF. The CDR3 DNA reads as TGTGCCAGCAGCGTCGTACCCATAGGTTCCGGGGAGCTGTTTTTT.

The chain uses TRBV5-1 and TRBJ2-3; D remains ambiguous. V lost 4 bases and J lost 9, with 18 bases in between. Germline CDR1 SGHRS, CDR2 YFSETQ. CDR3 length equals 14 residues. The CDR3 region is CASSPGVPASTQYF. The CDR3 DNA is TGCGCCAGCAGCCCAGGAGTTCCAGCCTCGACGCAGTATTTT.

In nucleotides, the CDR3 is TGTGCCAGCAGCTTGCTTCTCTTTCAGGGGCAGGGTCAGCCCCAGCATTTT. As protein: CASSLLLFQGQGQPQHF. The chain links TRBV5-5 to TRBJ1-5, with D tentatively TRBD1 (6 bases). The V gene's germline CDR1 is SGHKS and CDR2 YYEKEE (reference sequence). The length of the CDR3 is 17 residues. V lost 1 base and J 6 bases, leaving 20 bases between the germline ends.

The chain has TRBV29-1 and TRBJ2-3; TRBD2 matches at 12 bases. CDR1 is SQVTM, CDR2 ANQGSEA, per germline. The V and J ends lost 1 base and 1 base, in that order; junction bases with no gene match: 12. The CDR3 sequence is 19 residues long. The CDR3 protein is CSVEGLSETSGSRTDTQYF. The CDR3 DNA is TGCAGCGTTGAAGGGCTTAGCGAGACTAGCGGGAGTCGCACAGATACGCAGTATTTT.

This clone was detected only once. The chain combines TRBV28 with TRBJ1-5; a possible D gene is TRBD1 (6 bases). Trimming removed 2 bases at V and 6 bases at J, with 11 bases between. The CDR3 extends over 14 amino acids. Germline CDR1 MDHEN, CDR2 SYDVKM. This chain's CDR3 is CASSLGGSFQPQHF. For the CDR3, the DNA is TGTGCCAGCAGTTTAGGGGGCAGTTTTCAGCCCCAGCATTTT.

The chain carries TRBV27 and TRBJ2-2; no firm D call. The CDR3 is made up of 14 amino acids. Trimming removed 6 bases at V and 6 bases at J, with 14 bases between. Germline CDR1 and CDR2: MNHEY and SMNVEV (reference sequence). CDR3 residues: CASSYSFSAGELFF. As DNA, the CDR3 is TGTGCCAGCAGCTACAGTTTCTCGGCCGGGGAGCTGTTTTTT.

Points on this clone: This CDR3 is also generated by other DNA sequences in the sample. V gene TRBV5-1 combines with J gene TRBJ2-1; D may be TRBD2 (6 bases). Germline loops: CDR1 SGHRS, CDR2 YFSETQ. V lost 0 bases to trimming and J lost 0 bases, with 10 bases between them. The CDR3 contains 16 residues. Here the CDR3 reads CASSLVAGTSYNEQFF. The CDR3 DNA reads TGCGCCAGCAGCTTGGTGGCGGGAACCTCCTACAATGAGCAGTTCTTC.

The CDR3 spells CASSEAVAGGNTIYF. As DNA, the CDR3 is TGTGCCAGCAGTGAAGCCGTAGCTGGTGGAAACACCATATATTTT. The chain combines TRBV6-1 with TRBJ1-3; D is unresolved. The germline gives CDR1 MNHNS, CDR2 SASEGT. The CDR3 loop spans 15 amino acids. V lost 0 bases, J lost 3 bases, and 9 bases lay in between.

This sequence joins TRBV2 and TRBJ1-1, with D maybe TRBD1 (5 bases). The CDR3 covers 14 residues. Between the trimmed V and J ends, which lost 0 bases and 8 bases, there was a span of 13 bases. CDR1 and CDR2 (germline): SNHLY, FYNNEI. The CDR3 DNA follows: TGTGCCAGCAGTGAAGCCCCCGCCTCAGGGGAAGCTTTCTTT. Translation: CASSEAPASGEAFF.

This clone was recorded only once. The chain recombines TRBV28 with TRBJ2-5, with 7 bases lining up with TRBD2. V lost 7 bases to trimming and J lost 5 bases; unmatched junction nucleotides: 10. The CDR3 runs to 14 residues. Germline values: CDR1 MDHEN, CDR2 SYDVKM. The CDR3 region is CASTMVGGGETQYF. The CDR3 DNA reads TGTGCCAGCACCATGGTGGGGGGAGGGGAGACCCAGTACTTC.

CDR3 amino acids: CASSLSRSTDHGEQFF. In DNA, the CDR3 is TGTGCCAGCTCACTTTCCAGATCTACGGACCACGGTGAGCAGTTCTTC. This sequence joins TRBV18 and TRBJ2-1; unclear D gene. This CDR3 is 16 amino acids long. The V gene lost 4 bases and the J gene lost 9 bases, with 22 bases spanning the gap. Germline V gene lookup returns CDR1 KGHSH and CDR2 LQKENI.

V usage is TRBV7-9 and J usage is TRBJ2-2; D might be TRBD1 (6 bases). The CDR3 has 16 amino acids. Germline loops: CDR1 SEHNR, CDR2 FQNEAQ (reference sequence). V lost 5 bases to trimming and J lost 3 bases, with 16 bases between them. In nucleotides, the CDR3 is TGTGCCAGCAGCCGAGCTATACAGGGAGACACCGGGGAGCTGTTTTTT. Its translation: CASSRAIQGDTGELFF.

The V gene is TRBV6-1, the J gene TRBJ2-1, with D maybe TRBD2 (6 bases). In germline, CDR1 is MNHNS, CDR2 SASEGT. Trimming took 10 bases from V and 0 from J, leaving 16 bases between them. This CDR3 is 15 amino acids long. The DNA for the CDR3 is TGTGCCACCTACTCCCCCGGGGGCTCCTACAATGAGCAGTTCTTC. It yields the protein CATYSPGGSYNEQFF.

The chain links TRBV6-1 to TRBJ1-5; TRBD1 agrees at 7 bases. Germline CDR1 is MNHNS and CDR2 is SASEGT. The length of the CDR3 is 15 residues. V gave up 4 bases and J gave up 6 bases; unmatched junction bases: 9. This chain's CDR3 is CASSAHSQGTQPQHF. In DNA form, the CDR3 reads TGTGCCAGCAGTGCACATTCACAGGGGACTCAGCCCCAGCATTTT.

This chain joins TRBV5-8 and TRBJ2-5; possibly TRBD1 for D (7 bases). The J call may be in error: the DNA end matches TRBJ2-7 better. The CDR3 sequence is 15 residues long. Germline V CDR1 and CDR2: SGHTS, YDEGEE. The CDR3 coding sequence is TGTGCCAGCACTCTCAGGGGGGTCGCTTCCTACGAGCAGTACTTC. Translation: CASTLRGVASYEQYF.

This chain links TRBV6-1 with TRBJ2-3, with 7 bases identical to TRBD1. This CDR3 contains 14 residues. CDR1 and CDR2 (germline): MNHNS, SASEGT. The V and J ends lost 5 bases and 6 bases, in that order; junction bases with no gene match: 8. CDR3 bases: TGTGCCAGCAGTACCCCGGGACAGATCGATACGCAGTATTTT. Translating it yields CASSTPGQIDTQYF.

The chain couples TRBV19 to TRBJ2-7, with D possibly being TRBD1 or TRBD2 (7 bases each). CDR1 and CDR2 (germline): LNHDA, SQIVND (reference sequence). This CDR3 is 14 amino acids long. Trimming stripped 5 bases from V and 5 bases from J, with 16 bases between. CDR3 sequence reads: CASSSGGGPHEQYF. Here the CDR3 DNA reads TGTGCCAGTAGTTCAGGGGGAGGGCCCCACGAGCAGTACTTC.

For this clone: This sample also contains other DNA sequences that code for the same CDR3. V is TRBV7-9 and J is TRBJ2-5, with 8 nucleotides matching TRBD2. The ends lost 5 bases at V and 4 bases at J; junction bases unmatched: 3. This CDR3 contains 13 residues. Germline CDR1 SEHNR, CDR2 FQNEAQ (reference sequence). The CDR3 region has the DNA TGTGCCAGCAGCCCCGGGGGGGGAGAGACCCAGTACTTC. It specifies CASSPGGGETQYF.

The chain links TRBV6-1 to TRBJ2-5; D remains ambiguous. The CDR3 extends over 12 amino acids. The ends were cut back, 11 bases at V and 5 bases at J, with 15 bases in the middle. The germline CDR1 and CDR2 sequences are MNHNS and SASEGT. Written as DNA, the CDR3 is TGTGCCGTTGAGTCCGTGAGGGAGACCCAGTACTTC. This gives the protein CAVESVRETQYF.

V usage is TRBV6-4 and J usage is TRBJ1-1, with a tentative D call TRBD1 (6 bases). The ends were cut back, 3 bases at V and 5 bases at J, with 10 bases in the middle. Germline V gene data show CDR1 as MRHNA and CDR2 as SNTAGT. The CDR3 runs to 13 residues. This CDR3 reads CASSERGGTEAFF. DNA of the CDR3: TGTGCCAGCAGTGAACGAGGGGGGACTGAAGCTTTCTTT.

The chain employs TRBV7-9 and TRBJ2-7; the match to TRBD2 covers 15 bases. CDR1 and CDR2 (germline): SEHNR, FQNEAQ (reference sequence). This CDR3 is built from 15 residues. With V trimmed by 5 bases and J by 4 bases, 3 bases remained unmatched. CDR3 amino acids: CASSKGLAGGYEQYF. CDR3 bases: TGTGCCAGCAGCAAAGGACTAGCGGGAGGGTACGAGCAGTACTTC.

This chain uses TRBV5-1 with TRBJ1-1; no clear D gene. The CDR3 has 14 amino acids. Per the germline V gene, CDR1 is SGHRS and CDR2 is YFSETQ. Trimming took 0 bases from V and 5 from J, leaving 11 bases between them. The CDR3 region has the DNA TGCGCCAGCAGCTTGGCCCTAGGGTGGACTGAAGCTTTCTTT. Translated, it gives CASSLALGWTEAFF.

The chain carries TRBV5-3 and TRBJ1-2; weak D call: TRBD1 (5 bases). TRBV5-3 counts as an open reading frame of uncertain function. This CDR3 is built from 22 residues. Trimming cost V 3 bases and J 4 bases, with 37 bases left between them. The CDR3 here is CARSWPPTNRFPLETWFYGYTF. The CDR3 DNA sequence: TGTGCCAGAAGCTGGCCCCCCACTAACAGGTTTCCGCTCGAAACATGGTTCTATGGCTACACCTTC.